These 15 T cell receptor beta chains were sequenced from one sample in a study of blood T cell repertoires in COVID-19. Measured with immunoSEQ multiplex PCR; TCRdb has only the in-frame clones, and not every one. This repertoire shows about 120,000 clones, 70% to 90% found once; its top ten account for 4.5% to 5%. Material for sequencing was peripheral blood. Source of these receptors: a human donor in a cohort sampled during active COVID-19.

The chain joins TRBV7-3 to TRBJ2-1; 7 bases map to TRBD2. This CDR3 has 15 residues. V shed 3 bases and J 5 bases; nucleotides not matched to a gene: 7. Germline CDR1 SGHTA, CDR2 FQGTGA. The CDR3 DNA is TGTGCCAGCAGCTTGGGGCCAGCGGGACACAATGAGCAGTTCTTC. This encodes CASSLGPAGHNEQFF.

A single count supports this clone. V and J are TRBV11-1 and TRBJ2-1; TRBD2 is a possible D gene (5 bases). The CDR3 runs 15 residues. Trimming removed 7 bases at V and 1 base at J, with 14 bases between. Germline V lookup: CDR1 SGHAT, CDR2 FQDESV (reference sequence). The CDR3 DNA reads as TGTGCCAGCACCACCGGTACGGGGTCCTACAATGAGCAGTTCTTC. Translation gives CASTTGTGSYNEQFF.

The V call is TRBV2, the J call TRBJ2-2, with 8 bases lining up with TRBD1. Germline-derived CDR1 and CDR2 are SNHLY and FYNNEI. V dropped 3 bases and J dropped 6; count of bases not matched to a gene: 6. The CDR3 spans 15 residues. CDR3 protein: CASSDFRGRAGELFF. CDR3 DNA sequence: TGTGCCAGCAGTGATTTCAGGGGGCGTGCCGGGGAGCTGTTTTTT. Drawing the rest from reference TRBV2 and TRBJ2-2, the complete variable domain is EPEVTQTPSHQVTQMGQEVILRCVPISNHLYFYWYRQILGQKVEFLVSFYNNEISEKSEIFDDQFSVERPDGSNFTLKIRSTKLEDSAMYFCASSDFRGRAGELFFGEGSRLTVL.

This sequence joins TRBV6-1 and TRBJ2-3; 7 positions match TRBD2. Germline V CDR1 and CDR2: MNHNS, SASEGT. V was clipped by 2 bases and J by 2 bases; unmatched bases: 13. CDR3 length: 18 amino acids. CDR3 residues: CASSERGSGGFFTDTQYF. DNA of the CDR3: TGTGCCAGCAGTGAAAGGGGTTCGGGGGGTTTCTTCACAGATACGCAGTATTTT.

The table lists this clone with a count of one. The CDR3 loop reads CASRPSTGVENTEAFF. The CDR3 DNA sequence: TGTGCCAGCAGGCCCTCGACAGGAGTCGAGAACACTGAAGCTTTCTTT. The chain employs TRBV6-6 and TRBJ1-1, with D perhaps TRBD1 (6 bases). V gave up 6 bases and J gave up 1 base, with 18 bases separating them. The CDR3 covers 16 residues. CDR1 MNHNY and CDR2 SVGAGI come from the germline V gene (reference sequence).

The rearrangement links TRBV28 to TRBJ1-2; D uncertain. This CDR3 comprises 13 residues. From germline, CDR1 is MDHEN and CDR2 SYDVKM. V shed 3 bases and J shed 2 bases, with 7 bases lying between them. The CDR3: CASSLLQNYGYTF. CDR3 nucleotides: TGTGCCAGCAGTTTGTTACAGAACTATGGCTACACCTTC.

CDR3 DNA sequence: TGCGCCAGCAGCTTCCAGCGGAGCTCCTACAATGAGCAGTTCTTC. This translates into CASSFQRSSYNEQFF. V gene TRBV5-1 combines with J gene TRBJ2-1, with D tentatively TRBD2 (5 bases). Trimming cost V 2 bases and J 0 bases, with 9 bases left between them. Per the germline V gene, CDR1 is SGHRS and CDR2 is YFSETQ. There are 15 residues in the CDR3.

This clone has only one observation. The chain has TRBV13 and TRBJ2-3; the match to TRBD2 covers 8 bases. The junction had 15 bases not matched to a gene; V was cut back by 5 bases and J by 5 bases. The CDR3 contains 17 residues. CDR1 and CDR2 from the germline V gene are PRHDT and FYEKMQ (reference sequence). CDR3: CASSQRGQQAGGDTQYF. The CDR3 bases are TGTGCCAGCAGCCAACGGGGGCAGCAGGCGGGGGGAGATACGCAGTATTTT.

The chain is built from TRBV28 and TRBJ2-7; TRBD1 matches 11 bases. Looked up from germline, CDR1 is MDHEN and CDR2 is SYDVKM. The ends lost 4 bases at V and 6 bases at J; junction bases unmatched: 8. This CDR3 is 15 amino acids long. The CDR3 DNA reads TGTGCCAGCAGTTACGGGTCCGGGACAGGGGGCGAGCAGTACTTC. This encodes CASSYGSGTGGEQYF.

The chain uses TRBV6-2 or TRBV6-3 and TRBJ2-7; 10 nucleotides align to TRBD2. CDR3 length: 14 amino acids. J lost 2 bases, V lost 4 bases, and 2 bases had no gene match. Germline CDR1 is MNHEY and CDR2 is SVGEGT. The CDR3 protein is CASSFLAGAYEQYF. Written as DNA, the CDR3 is TGTGCCAGCAGTTTCCTAGCGGGAGCCTACGAGCAGTACTTC.

The rearrangement joins TRBV6-5 to TRBJ1-4; D is undetermined. CDR3 size: 14 residues. The germline CDR1 and CDR2 sequences are MNHEY and SVGAGI. Trimming removed 7 bases from V and 6 bases from J, with 15 bases in between. The CDR3 spells CASTARAPHEKLFF. The CDR3 bases are TGTGCCAGCACCGCGCGGGCCCCTCATGAAAAACTGTTTTTT.

The chain links TRBV5-4 to TRBJ1-2; D may be TRBD1 (5 bases). V lost 4 bases and J lost 0, with 19 bases in between. CDR3 size: 17 residues. In germline, CDR1 is SGHNT, CDR2 YYREEE (reference sequence). The CDR3 sequence: CASSPDMGQIPNYGYTF. In DNA form, the CDR3 reads TGTGCCAGCAGCCCAGATATGGGGCAGATCCCTAACTATGGCTACACCTTC.

There are a few counts of this clone. V and J are TRBV2 and TRBJ2-2, with 8 bases matching TRBD1. Germline V gene data show CDR1 as SNHLY and CDR2 as FYNNEI. This CDR3 has 17 amino acids. The V and J ends lost 6 bases and 4 bases, in that order; junction bases with no gene match: 13. The CDR3 protein is CASRGTRDRGGTGELFF. CDR3 DNA: TGTGCCAGCAGAGGAACACGAGACAGGGGTGGCACCGGGGAGCTGTTTTTT.

V and J are TRBV10-3 and TRBJ2-3; 8 nucleotides agree with TRBD1. This CDR3 region has 17 residues. The V segment lost 2 bases and the J segment 2 bases; nucleotides outside the gene matches: 9. Germline values: CDR1 ENHRY, CDR2 SYGVKD. CDR3 nucleotide sequence: TGTGCCATCAGTGAGCGACGTCAGGGGGCCGACACAGATACGCAGTATTTT. It specifies CAISERRQGADTDTQYF.

About this clone: This sample also contains other DNA sequences that code for the same CDR3. The chain has TRBV19 and TRBJ1-5; 7 bases match TRBD1. CDR3 size: 13 residues. J gave up 2 bases and V 8 bases, and 3 bases lay outside the gene matches. Germline CDR1 reads LNHDA; CDR2 reads SQIVND (reference sequence). CDR3 sequence reads: CASSGQRNQPQHF. CDR3 DNA: TGTGCCAGTTCGGGACAGCGCAATCAGCCCCAGCATTTT.